Following are 8 T cell receptor beta chains from one sample sequenced in a study of OX40 agonist ivuxolimab in advanced cancers. Data came from immunoSEQ multiplex PCR; TCRdb stores just in-frame clones and leaves some out. The sample has about 54,000 clones, 80% to 95% seen once. The specimen was CD4+ or CD8+ T cells sorted from blood, collected in a trial of the OX40 agonist ivuxolimab. These receptors all come from an adult with an advanced solid tumor such as melanoma, head and neck, liver or kidney cancer.

This sequence joins TRBV5-1 and TRBJ1-2, with D hard to call. With 0 bases removed from V and 4 bases from J, the gap between germline ends came to 7 bases. Germline V gives CDR1 SGHRS, CDR2 YFSETQ. The CDR3 has 13 amino acids. The CDR3 region has the DNA TGCGCCAGCAGCTTGGTGGGGAGCTATGGCTACACCTTC. Its translation is CASSLVGSYGYTF.

J is TRBJ2-1 and V is TRBV4-3; TRBD2 agrees at 12 bases. CDR3 size: 16 residues. From germline, CDR1 is LGHNA and CDR2 YSLEER. V trimming: 3 bases; J trimming: 5 bases; junction bases outside the gene matches: 5. In DNA form, the CDR3 reads TGCGCCAGCAGCCATCAGCTAGCGGGAGGGGACAATGAGCAGTTCTTC. Amino acid sequence: CASSHQLAGGDNEQFF.

The table lists this clone with a count of one. V and J are TRBV6-1 and TRBJ1-5; D is perhaps TRBD1 (5 bases). CDR1 and CDR2 from the germline V gene are MNHNS and SASEGT. The CDR3 is made up of 14 amino acids. The V end was cut by 5 bases, the J end by 6 bases, with 14 bases between. Here the CDR3 DNA reads TGTGCCAGCAGTTCCGGGACGAGGGGTCAGCCCCAGCATTTT. The encoded protein is CASSSGTRGQPQHF.

The chain uses TRBV9 and TRBJ2-5; 8 positions match TRBD1. Germline assignment: CDR1 SGDLS and CDR2 YYNGEE. The CDR3 contains 14 residues. The V and J ends lost 4 bases and 10 bases, in that order; junction bases with no gene match: 12. CDR3 nucleotides: TGTGCCAGCAGCCCGTGGACAGGGAGAAAGGGCCAGTACTTC. Residues: CASSPWTGRKGQYF.

Here the CDR3 DNA reads TGTGCCAGCAGCTTGGCCTTACGAGACACCGGGGAGCTGTTTTTT. It is translated as CASSLALRDTGELFF. This chain joins TRBV5-6 and TRBJ2-2, with D uncertain. From germline, CDR1 is SGHDT and CDR2 YYEEEE. Trimming removed 0 bases from V and 3 bases from J, with 9 bases in between. CDR3 length: 15 amino acids.

This clone was detected only a few times. The chain links TRBV20-1 to TRBJ1-5; a possible D gene is TRBD1 (5 bases). The germline V and J ends were trimmed by 5 bases and 9 bases, with 11 bases remaining between them. The germline gives CDR1 DFQATT, CDR2 SNEGSKA (reference sequence). The CDR3 has 11 amino acids. CDR3 DNA: TGCAGTGCTTTGGGGCAAGGGCCCCAGCATTTT. The encoded protein is CSALGQGPQHF.

CDR3 nucleotide sequence: TGTGCCAGCAGCCCAGGGTGGCTAGCGGAATACGAGCAGTACTTC. Translation gives CASSPGWLAEYEQYF. The chain carries TRBV6-5 and TRBJ2-7, with 7 bases lining up with TRBD2. After removal of 6 bases from V and 4 bases from J, the junction contained 12 bases not matched to a gene. CDR1 is MNHEY and CDR2 is SVGAGI in the germline V gene. The length of the CDR3 is 15 residues.

In its sample, this clone was seen once. The chain links TRBV18 to TRBJ2-3, with D maybe TRBD1 (5 bases). Trimming cost V 6 bases and J 4 bases, with 20 bases left between them. CDR1 KGHSH and CDR2 LQKENI come from the germline V gene. The CDR3 covers 16 residues. CDR3 protein: CASSPILVGPPDTQYF. CDR3 in DNA: TGTGCCAGCTCTCCCATCCTGGTGGGGCCCCCAGATACGCAGTATTTT. The variable domain in full, completed from reference TRBV18 and TRBJ2-3, reads NAGVMQNPRHLVRRRGQEARLRCSPMKGHSHVYWYRQLPEEGLKFMVYLQKENIIDESGMPKERFSAEFPKEGPSILRIQQVVRGDSAAYFCASSPILVGPPDTQYFGPGTRLTVL.